The 19 T cell receptor beta chains presented below share a single source sample, sequenced in a study of human T cells and chemical hapten exposure. The time point is: patch test 2, 6 weeks after DPC sensitization. The treatment is: therapeutic diphenylcyclopropenone sensitization with weekly scalp DPC. TCRdb fed the RACE reads into MiXCR, producing one record per CDR3 protein. This sample has approximately 350,000 distinct CDR3 sequences, with about 6.3% found just once. Sequencing was performed on whole blood, taken in connection with sensitization to the hapten diphenylcyclopropenone (DPC). The receptors come from a woman under 30 with alopecia areata. Some clones in this sample may be carry-over from other donors' samples.

In its sample, this clonotype was seen many times. CDR3 sequence: CASIQPTEAFF. The CDR3 bases are TGTGCCAGCATCCAGCCGACTGAAGCTTTCTTT. The chain uses TRBV6-6 and TRBJ1-1; D not resolved. CDR3 length: 11 residues. CDR1 and CDR2 from the germline V gene are MNHNY and SVGAGI (reference sequence). V dropped 7 bases and J dropped 5 bases, with 8 bases sitting between them.

With regard to this clonotype: A much bigger clone sits one base away, suggesting this may be a read error. The chain has TRBV7-9 and TRBJ1-4, with a weak D call TRBD1 (5 bases). Germline V gene sequence: CDR1 SEHNR, CDR2 FQNEAQ (reference sequence). The length of the CDR3 is 15 residues. Trimming took 5 bases from V and 4 from J, leaving 14 bases between them. Written as DNA, the CDR3 is TGTGCCAGCAGCCCAGGGCTGGGGTTTAATGAAAAACTGTTTTTT. Its translation is CASSPGLGFNEKLFF.

This clonotype was detected only a few times. The chain has TRBV18 and TRBJ2-7; 7 positions agree with TRBD1. The CDR3 is 15 residues long. Germline V CDR1 and CDR2: KGHSH, LQKENI. Germline trimming cut 2 bases from V and 5 bases from J; bases unmatched to any gene: 9. CDR3 sequence: CASSPAPGTVHEQYF. The CDR3 bases are TGTGCCAGCTCACCAGCCCCCGGGACAGTCCACGAGCAGTACTTC. Drawing the rest from reference TRBV18 and TRBJ2-7, the complete variable domain is NAGVMQNPRHLVRRRGQEARLRCSPMKGHSHVYWYRQLPEEGLKFMVYLQKENIIDESGMPKERFSAEFPKEGPSILRIQQVVRGDSAAYFCASSPAPGTVHEQYFGPGTRLTVT.

This clonotype was found a few times. The chain uses TRBV12-3 or TRBV12-4 and TRBJ2-1; D tentatively reads TRBD1 or TRBD2 (5 bases each). The CDR3 totals 15 residues. The germline V and J ends were trimmed by 6 bases and 7 bases, with 19 bases remaining between them. CDR3 nucleotides: TGTGCCAGCAGCCTGGGACCCCTCTTCCGGAATGAGCAGTTCTTC. It yields the protein CASSLGPLFRNEQFF.

This clonotype was found a few times. This chain uses TRBV4-1 with TRBJ1-1; the D is unclear. The CDR3 is 14 amino acids. CDR1 is MGHRA and CDR2 is YSYEKL in the germline V gene. Trimming stripped 4 bases from V and 4 bases from J, with 13 bases between. CDR3 sequence: CASSPLTTVTEAFF. The CDR3 DNA is TGCGCCAGCAGCCCCTTGACAACCGTCACTGAAGCTTTCTTT.

This clonotype was seen at least ten times. V and J are TRBV6-6 and TRBJ1-3, with unresolved D. The CDR3 sequence is 13 residues long. The ends were cut back, 7 bases at V and 0 bases at J, with 7 bases in the middle. CDR1 and CDR2 (germline): MNHNY, SVGAGI (reference sequence). The CDR3 here is CASNGFSGNTIYF. The CDR3 DNA reads TGTGCCAGCAATGGGTTCTCTGGAAACACCATATATTTT.

This clonotype was detected many times. CDR3 nucleotide sequence: TGTGCCATCAGCCAGGACTGGAATGAGCAGTTCTTC. Encoded protein: CAISQDWNEQFF. The chain couples TRBV10-3 to TRBJ2-1; maybe TRBD2 (5 bases). This CDR3 has 12 residues. V shed 6 bases and J shed 7 bases, with 10 bases lying between them. Germline V gene lookup returns CDR1 ENHRY and CDR2 SYGVKD.

A remark on this clonotype: A read error may account for a junction end that differs from germline. The CDR3: CSAELAGGSYELYF. CDR3 bases: TGCAGTGCTGAGCTAGCGGGGGGCTCCTACGAGCTGTACTTC. The rearrangement links TRBV20-1 to TRBJ2-7, with 11 bases fitting TRBD2. The CDR3 is 14 residues long. Germline CDR1 is DFQATT and CDR2 is SNEGSKA (reference sequence).

V and J are TRBV27 and TRBJ1-2; D uncertain. The germline V gene has CDR1 MNHEY and CDR2 SMNVEV (reference sequence). The CDR3 extends over 17 amino acids. Trimming took off 5 bases at V and 0 bases at J, with 19 bases between the two ends. CDR3 in DNA: TGTGCCAGCAGTCCCTTCGGCGGACGAAGAGCTAACTATGGCTACACCTTC. It yields the protein CASSPFGGRRANYGYTF.

This clonotype was found many times. This sequence joins TRBV10-2 and TRBJ2-3, with 7 positions matching TRBD2. The CDR3 totals 19 residues. Germline V gene sequence: CDR1 WSHSY, CDR2 SAAADI. Trimming took 4 bases from V and 0 from J; bases not matched to a gene: 16. In DNA, the CDR3 is TGCGCCAGCAGTGTTGGGTTGGGCTCGCGGGGGAGGAGCACAGATACGCAGTATTTT. Encoded protein: CASSVGLGSRGRSTDTQYF.

This clonotype was observed many times. The chain is built from TRBV11-2 and TRBJ2-3, with 9 positions matching TRBD2. The germline CDR1 and CDR2 sequences are SGHAT and FQNNGV. This CDR3 is 15 amino acids long. V dropped 3 bases and J dropped 4; count of bases not matched to a gene: 5. The CDR3 bases are TGTGCCAGCAGCTTTGATAGCGGGGGAGCAGATACGCAGTATTTT. Its translation: CASSFDSGGADTQYF.

This clonotype was picked up a small number of times. V gene TRBV6-7 combines with J gene TRBJ2-3, with 7 bases fitting TRBD2. TRBV6-7 is recorded as an ORF, its role being uncertain. The CDR3 consists of 17 residues. V gave up 0 bases and J gave up 6 bases; unmatched junction bases: 12. The CDR3 protein is CASSYSTVRGSPDTQYF. CDR3 in DNA: TGTGCCAGCAGTTACTCGACGGTGCGGGGGAGCCCCGATACGCAGTATTTT.

The gene calls are TRBV6-2 or TRBV6-3 and TRBJ1-1; possibly TRBD1 for D (5 bases). The CDR3 totals 13 residues. Per the germline V gene, CDR1 is MNHEY and CDR2 is SVGEGT. With 5 bases removed from V and 1 base from J, the gap between germline ends came to 8 bases. For the CDR3, the DNA is TGTGCCAGCAGTAAGACAGAGAACACTGAAGCTTTCTTT. This sequence encodes CASSKTENTEAFF.

This clonotype was detected many times. This chain joins TRBV5-6 and TRBJ1-3; D unresolved. Trimming cost V 1 base and J 0 bases, with 5 bases left between them. This CDR3 has 14 amino acids. The germline V gene has CDR1 SGHDT and CDR2 YYEEEE. As DNA, the CDR3 is TGTGCCAGCAGCTTGATCAGCTCTGGAAACACCATATATTTT. Amino acid sequence: CASSLISSGNTIYF.

This clonotype showed up just a few times. The chain is built from TRBV6-1 and TRBJ1-1; 9 bases line up with TRBD1. CDR1 and CDR2 (germline): MNHNS, SASEGT. This CDR3 comprises 18 residues. V shed 0 bases and J 3 bases; nucleotides not matched to a gene: 11. The CDR3 is CASSEAEGQGGVDTEAFF. CDR3 in DNA: TGTGCCAGCAGTGAAGCTGAGGGACAGGGAGGGGTGGACACTGAAGCTTTCTTT.

This clonotype has a handful of counts. The J gene is TRBJ2-7, the V gene TRBV28; D is unresolved. Germline V gene sequence: CDR1 MDHEN, CDR2 SYDVKM. The CDR3 totals 12 residues. Trimming shortened V by 5 bases and J by 7 bases, and 12 bases separated the two germline ends. CDR3 sequence: CASSPSLREQYF. In DNA form, the CDR3 reads TGTGCCAGCAGTCCAAGCCTGAGGGAGCAGTACTTC.

In this sample, this clonotype turned up a few times. The rearrangement uses TRBV28 and TRBJ1-2, with 8 bases aligning to TRBD1. The V gene end was trimmed by 5 bases and the J gene end by 5 bases; junction bases not matched to a gene: 7. Germline CDR1 MDHEN, CDR2 SYDVKM. This CDR3 is 14 amino acids long. DNA for the CDR3: TGTGCCAGCAGTGCCCAGGGGGCCTTATATGGCTACACCTTC. Protein sequence: CASSAQGALYGYTF.

This clonotype came up many times. This chain uses TRBV29-1 with TRBJ1-5; tentative D call: TRBD1 (5 bases). Germline values: CDR1 SQVTM, CDR2 ANQGSEA. Trimming pared 1 base from V and 6 bases from J, leaving 10 bases between. The CDR3 has 13 residues. For the CDR3, the DNA is TGCAGCGTTGAAGTGGGGGTGGGTCAGCCCCAGCATTTT. Protein: CSVEVGVGQPQHF.

The V gene is TRBV20-1, the J gene TRBJ2-6; D possibly corresponds to TRBD1 (6 bases). The CDR3 has 16 amino acids. Trimming cost V 3 bases and J 0 bases, with 12 bases left between them. CDR1 and CDR2 (germline): DFQATT, SNEGSKA (reference sequence). Here the CDR3 reads CSASTGSPSGANVLTF. As DNA, the CDR3 is TGCAGTGCTAGTACAGGGTCCCCCTCTGGGGCCAACGTCCTGACTTTC.